The TCR beta chain under discussion was sequenced for a study of cytomegalovirus exposure and HLA in healthy donors. Trimming shortened V by 0 bases and J by 3 bases, and 8 bases separated the two germline ends. CDR1 is SGDLS and CDR2 is YYNGEE in the germline V gene. The CDR3 contains 14 residues. The table lists this clone with a count of one. Distinct nucleotide sequences in the sample also encode this CDR3. The PCR employed 60 Vbeta primers together with 13 Jbeta primers. Measured with immunoSEQ multiplex PCR; TCRdb has only the in-frame clones, and not every one. Here the sample spans approximately 190,000 clones, approximately 83% being singletons.

This chain uses TRBV9 with TRBJ2-3; tentatively, D is TRBD2 (5 bases). The clonotype was recovered from a boy younger than 10 in good health and CMV-seronegative. The material sequenced was PBMCs. CDR3 in amino acids: CASSVVGGTDTQYF. The CDR3 region has the DNA TGTGCCAGCAGCGTAGTTGGAGGAACAGATACGCAGTATTTT.